The 10 T cell receptor beta chains below all came from one sample that was sequenced in a study of beta chain features in type 1 diabetes. Every bit of the isolated RNA underwent reverse transcription, so sequencing read expressed TCRB transcripts. TCRdb's copy holds only in-frame clones and misses some; the assay was immunoSEQ multiplex PCR. The repertoire holds around 430,000 clones, with roughly 30% as singletons. What was sequenced was naive CD4+ T cells from blood. The receptors derive from a man aged 18 to 35 in good health.

The chain joins TRBV25-1 to TRBJ1-5; no clear D gene. Germline CDR1 reads MGHDK; CDR2 reads SYGVNS. The CDR3 runs 12 residues. With 6 bases removed from V and 4 bases from J, the gap between germline ends came to 7 bases. The CDR3 protein is CASSGGNQPQHF. CDR3 coding DNA: TGTGCCAGCAGCGGAGGTAATCAGCCCCAGCATTTT.

This clone was detected only a few times. Here the CDR3 reads CASSQVTSGGPDTQYF. The CDR3 region has the DNA TGCGCCAGCAGCCAAGTGACCAGCGGGGGCCCAGATACGCAGTATTTT. The gene calls are TRBV4-3 and TRBJ2-3; 8 nucleotides agree with TRBD2. Germline V gives CDR1 LGHNA, CDR2 YSLEER. V trimming: 1 base; J trimming: 4 bases; junction bases outside the gene matches: 7. CDR3 length: 16 amino acids.

V gene TRBV27 combines with J gene TRBJ2-7; D gene ambiguous. The germline CDR1 and CDR2 sequences are MNHEY and SMNVEV (reference sequence). This CDR3 has 13 residues. The germline V and J ends were trimmed by 6 bases and 6 bases, with 15 bases remaining between them. The CDR3 sequence: CASSPPAAREQYF. The CDR3, as DNA: TGTGCCAGCAGCCCTCCCGCAGCCCGCGAGCAGTACTTC.

The chain employs TRBV20-1 and TRBJ2-5; D is unclear. This CDR3 region has 11 residues. Per the germline V gene, CDR1 is DFQATT and CDR2 is SNEGSKA (reference sequence). V lost 4 bases to trimming and J lost 13 bases, with 16 bases between them. The CDR3 reads CSANSGGPAYF. The DNA for the CDR3 is TGCAGTGCTAATTCCGGCGGACCGGCGTACTTC.

The rearrangement joins TRBV5-1 to TRBJ2-6; D is ambiguous. The V gene lost 0 bases and the J gene lost 8 bases, with 6 bases spanning the gap. The CDR3 has 13 amino acids. Germline assignment: CDR1 SGHRS and CDR2 YFSETQ. This CDR3 reads CASSLAGTNVLTF. CDR3 bases: TGCGCCAGCAGCTTGGCAGGCACCAACGTCCTGACTTTC.

The chain links TRBV29-1 to TRBJ2-1; D gene uncertain. CDR1 and CDR2 from the germline V gene are SQVTM and ANQGSEA. This CDR3 spans 18 amino acids. V was trimmed by 1 base and J by 3 bases, leaving 22 bases between them. CDR3 in DNA: TGCAGCGTTGAAGGGGTAACCAGACTCGTTGAGAACTACAATGAGCAGTTCTTC. It translates to CSVEGVTRLVENYNEQFF.

The rearrangement links TRBV9 to TRBJ2-1; no reliable D call. V lost 3 bases and J lost 9, with 10 bases in between. This CDR3 region has 12 residues. In germline, CDR1 is SGDLS, CDR2 YYNGEE. The DNA for the CDR3 is TGTGCCAGCAGCGGCCCGCTACCTGAGCAGTTCTTC. Translation: CASSGPLPEQFF.

This clone came up a few times. This chain connects TRBV9 to TRBJ2-7, with D possibly TRBD1 on 5 matching bases. With 4 bases removed from V and 7 bases from J, the gap between germline ends came to 18 bases. This CDR3 comprises 14 residues. In germline, CDR1 is SGDLS, CDR2 YYNGEE. In DNA, the CDR3 is TGTGCCAGCAGCACAGGACCCCGGAACGGTGAGCAGTACTTC. Protein: CASSTGPRNGEQYF.

This chain connects TRBV10-1 to TRBJ2-5; perhaps TRBD2 as D (5 bases). The germline gives CDR1 WNHNN, CDR2 SYGVQD (reference sequence). V was trimmed by 2 bases and J by 1 base, leaving 8 bases between them. The CDR3 loop spans 14 amino acids. The CDR3 DNA reads TGCGCCAGCAGTGAGACCCTAGCCCAAGAGACCCAGTACTTC. Encoded protein: CASSETLAQETQYF.

This clone was seen only a few times. Other DNA sequences from this sample encode an identical CDR3 as well. V usage is TRBV18 and J usage is TRBJ1-1, with D uncertain. Germline V gene lookup returns CDR1 KGHSH and CDR2 LQKENI. This CDR3 region has 13 residues. V shed 3 bases and J shed 2 bases, with 7 bases lying between them. Written as DNA, the CDR3 is TGTGCCAGCTCACCTTCAGGAAACACTGAAGCTTTCTTT. The encoded protein is CASSPSGNTEAFF. Using reference TRBV18 and TRBJ1-1 for the parts outside the CDR3, the full variable domain is NAGVMQNPRHLVRRRGQEARLRCSPMKGHSHVYWYRQLPEEGLKFMVYLQKENIIDESGMPKERFSAEFPKEGPSILRIQQVVRGDSAAYFCASSPSGNTEAFFGQGTRLTVV.